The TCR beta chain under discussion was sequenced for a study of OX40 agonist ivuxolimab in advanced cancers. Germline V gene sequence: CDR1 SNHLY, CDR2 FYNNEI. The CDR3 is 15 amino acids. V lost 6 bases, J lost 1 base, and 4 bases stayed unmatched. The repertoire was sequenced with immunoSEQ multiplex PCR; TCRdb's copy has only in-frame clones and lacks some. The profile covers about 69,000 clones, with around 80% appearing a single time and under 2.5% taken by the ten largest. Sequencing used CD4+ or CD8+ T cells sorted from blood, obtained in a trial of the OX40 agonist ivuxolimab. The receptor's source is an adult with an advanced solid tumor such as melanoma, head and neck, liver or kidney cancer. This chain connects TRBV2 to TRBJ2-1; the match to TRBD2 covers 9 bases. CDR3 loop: CASRELAGSYNEQFF. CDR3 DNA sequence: TGTGCCAGCAGGGAACTAGCGGGTTCCTACAATGAGCAGTTCTTC.